This T cell receptor (beta chain) was sequenced in a study of blood T cell repertoires in COVID-19 (dated by TCRdb to between 2020 and 2021). Regarding the study in general: The collaborator samples originated in the United States, Italy and Spain and spanned the acute and convalescent phases of COVID-19. The material from the prospective study consisted of cDNA or gDNA derived from T cells, B-cell-depleted T cells, or PBMCs. The dataset comprised deeply sampled blood TCRbeta repertoires from subjects exposed to, actively infected with, or recovered from COVID-19. The repertoires were released in a freely available public database intended as a resource for research on the immune response to SARS-CoV-2. Samples were obtained from the ongoing ImmuneRACE study (first 160 participants) and from about 1,300 subjects provided by 6 global collaborators. A de-identified subject ID, COVID-19 status, age in years and sex were almost always included in the sample metadata. HLA class I and class II types, where available, came from metadata supplied by the sample provider rather than from assay-based typing.

TCRbeta CDR3 regions were amplified from genomic DNA by means of the immunoSEQ Assay, a bias-controlled multiplex PCR. In the authors' own workflow: The number of nucleated cells in each sample was estimated by amplification of reference gene primers within the assay. To quantify the absolute abundance of each unique TCRbeta CDR3 rearrangement, sequence reads were collapsed and filtered. Productive Simpson clonality was computed per sample as the square root of Simpson's diversity index over productive rearrangements. TCRdb obtained this table from immuneACCESS and retained in-frame rearrangements with V and J assigned. These tables miss some clones; where compared with another copy, unresolved V genes account for less than half of the shortfall, and the remainder is unexplained. V, J and clone size were drawn from that table, and D and trimming were deduced from the DNA. A total of approximately 220,000 clones appear in this sample, about 85% of them only once. The ten largest account for roughly 2.7% of the sample.

Paper-wide results and their limitations: The amount of clinical and demographic metadata varied by source and participant and was provided uncurated.

Enrolling through a virtual design, the prospective study's participants ranged in age from roughly 18 to 95 years and lived across 24 United States geographic areas. To assign participants to cohorts, the prospective study relied on clinical history that participants themselves reported in a screening survey and a study questionnaire. Recovered participants in ImmuneRACE Cohort 3 were defined by two consecutive negative NP/OP PCR tests, clearance by a healthcare professional, or resolution of symptoms. Each participant in the prospective study had whole blood, serum and a nasopharyngeal or oropharyngeal swab collected by mobile phlebotomists. Additional blood draws and questionnaires over an approximately 2-month period could optionally be provided by prospective study participants. Before DNA extraction, blood samples from the prospective study were shipped at room temperature or frozen. The sample holds a few counts of this clone. Its antigen has not been determined. Base quality data are lacking; no much larger clone is found one base away.

The sequence came from a woman in her 30s who had recovered from COVID-19. The material sequenced was PBMCs or T cells enriched from blood (not recorded which).

The nucleotide sequence is TGTGCCAGCAGTGGGACTAGCTACAATGAGCAGTTCTTC. Translated, this gives CASSGTSYNEQFF. The chain uses TRBV6-4 and TRBJ2-1, with 7 middle bases fitting TRBD2. The CDR3 runs 13 residues from the cysteine to the phenylalanine. Only the CDR3 portion is preserved as DNA: 39 bases, with reading frame beginning at the first base. According to the germline V gene, CDR1 reads MRHNA and CDR2 reads SNTAGT. At the junction V is shortened by 4 bases and J by 3 bases; bases outside the gene matches: 0.